This TCR beta chain emerged from a study of T cell responses to AZD1222 COVID-19 vaccine (dated by TCRdb to about 2021). Background on the whole study: A total of 233 trial participants underwent TCR sequencing, of whom about 210 received two doses of AZD1222 and some 26 received two doses of the MenACWY control vaccine. Trial participants were enrolled by age into subgroups of 18-55, 56-69 and 70-plus years, and around 140, 26 and 57 TCR-sequenced participants, respectively, were included in these subgroups. The paper's findings and limits, for the study overall: Reportedly, almost half of the unique spike-specific TCRs recognized epitopes lying outside the regions that are mutated in the B.1.351 and B.1.1.7 variants. Most participants were white British and females outnumbered males, and the authors suggested that clonal diversity may have been underestimated. Vaccine-associated CD4 TCRs spanned the whole spike protein, with dominant responses in regions 160-218 and 743-854. Because no samples from the day 14 peak response were available, repertoires could be characterized only after the peak T cell response. The 56-69-year group was small, and its depth increase did not reach significance, likely because of low power. Conclusions about previously exposed vaccinees were limited because only six AZD1222 recipients were SARS-CoV-2 seropositive at baseline. After two AZD1222 doses, both the breadth and the depth of spike-specific TCRs were significantly higher than at day 0 and than in MenACWY recipients.

V gives up 3 bases and J gives up 0 bases, and the segment between their germline ends measures 9 bases. From the germline V gene (reference sequence), CDR1 is LGHDT and CDR2 is YNNKEL. The CDR3 contains 15 residues, cysteine and phenylalanine counted. The sequence is cut down to CDR3 DNA, 45 bases in frame from base 1. To note about this clone: The antigen it recognizes is unknown. No much larger clone exists at a distance of one base, and base qualities are not known.

The CDR3 regions of human TCRbeta chains were subjected to immunosequencing. The study's processing was this. TCRs in the repertoires were matched against a reference library of SARS-CoV-2-specific TCRs that had been generated with the MIRA antigen-specificity platform. Breadth was defined as the fraction of unique TCRs that were SARS-CoV-2-associated, and depth was defined as the fraction of total T cells that were SARS-CoV-2-associated. Using the MIRA data, each spike-specific TCR was mapped to the spike region that the TCR reacts to and placed in a CD4 or CD8 class. Log10-transformed breadth and depth values were compared by one-way ANOVA with Sidak's multiple comparisons tests. The clones in this table, taken by TCRdb from immuneACCESS, are in-frame only. Not every clone is retained; where verified, under half of the shortfall comes from an unresolved V gene, and the cause of the rest is unknown. The V and J calls and clone size were taken over from that table, and D and trimming were inferred from the DNA. This sample is represented by about 56,000 clones; around 88% of them were singletons. The ten largest account for around 7% of the sample.

The sample's time point label, decoded: about 28 days (+/-7) after the second vaccine dose. AZD1222 recipients whose second dose came at about 4 weeks and those whose second dose came at about 12 weeks were combined into one group, since spike-specific TCR depth and breadth did not differ between the two schedules. Vaccinee samples were obtained from the UK trials COV001 and COV002, which included a single-blind randomized controlled phase 2/3 trial of AZD1222 (ChAdOx1 nCoV-19) in healthy adults. For TCRbeta chain sequencing, PBMC samples from trial participants were taken at day 0 and at day 28 after the second dose.

The TCR comes from an adult who received the AZD1222 COVID-19 vaccine. This specimen was peripheral blood, taken 28 days after the second AZD1222 dose. The sequence is built from TRBV3-1 (or the pseudogene TRBV3-2) and TRBJ2-1; no D gene is confidently identified. The sequenced DNA: TGTGCCAGCAGCCACTCGCGGAGCTCCTACAATGAGCAGTTCTTC. Its amino acids are CASSHSRSSYNEQFF.